Below, 10 T cell receptor beta chains from the same sample are listed, as sequenced in a study of T cell repertoires in cytomegalovirus infection. One entry per CDR3 protein, called by TCRdb with MiXCR from the reads. Of some 300,000 distinct CDR3 sequences listed, roughly a sixth are singletons. Source material: PBMCs. The receptors stem from a human donor in good health (CMV status not recorded). Some clones in this sample may be carry-over from other donors' samples.

V is TRBV20-1 and J is TRBJ2-7; 10 bases line up with TRBD2. This CDR3 contains 16 residues. Germline-derived CDR1 and CDR2 are DFQATT and SNEGSKA (reference sequence). The CDR3 loop reads CSSTFLASGGFYEQYF. The CDR3, as DNA: TGCAGCTCCACTTTCTTGGCTAGCGGGGGCTTCTACGAGCAGTACTTC.

This sequence joins TRBV18 and TRBJ2-3, with unresolved D. Germline V gene sequence: CDR1 KGHSH, CDR2 LQKENI. Trimming took off 3 bases at V and 3 bases at J, with 13 bases between the two ends. The CDR3 consists of 15 residues. The CDR3 coding sequence is TGTGCCAGCTCACCTCTGAGTGGATGGACAGATACGCAGTATTTT. Its translation is CASSPLSGWTDTQYF.

This clonotype was seen a handful of times. At one of its ends the junction is not consistent with the germline gene, which may arise from a read error. The chain joins TRBV7-7 to TRBJ1-6; D perhaps matches TRBD1 (5 bases). Germline V CDR1 and CDR2: SSHAT, FNYEAQ (reference sequence). CDR3 length equals 16 residues. CDR3 sequence reads: CASSLALAGRDSPLHF. Written as DNA, the CDR3 is TGTGCTAGCAGCTTAGCCCTGGCAGGGAGGGATTCACCCCTCCACTTT.

This clonotype was seen at least ten times. This chain links TRBV7-2 with TRBJ2-3; TRBD1 matches 7 bases. Per germline, CDR1 SGHTA and CDR2 FQGNSA. With 11 bases clipped from V and 0 bases from J, the junction kept 8 bases outside the gene matches. The CDR3 sequence is 14 residues long. CDR3 nucleotide sequence: TGTGCCTGCCAATCGGACAGGAGCACAGATACGCAGTATTTT. This encodes CACQSDRSTDTQYF.

The sample holds a few counts of this clonotype. V and J are TRBV7-2 and TRBJ2-1; D is perhaps TRBD2 (5 bases). V was cut by 7 bases and J by 0 bases, with 16 bases left in between. CDR3 length: 16 residues. Germline CDR1 and CDR2: SGHTA and FQGNSA. CDR3 sequence: CASNPPGGPSYNEQFF. CDR3 bases: TGTGCCAGCAATCCCCCCGGAGGCCCCTCCTACAATGAGCAGTTCTTC. The full variable domain, its missing parts supplied by reference TRBV7-2 and TRBJ2-1, is GAGVSQSPSNKVTEKGKDVELRCDPISGHTALYWYRQSLGQGLEFLIYFQGNSAPDKSGLPSDRFSAERTGGSVSTLTIQRTQQEDSAVYLCASNPPGGPSYNEQFFGPGTRLTVL.

This clonotype has only a few counts. The gene calls are TRBV19 and TRBJ2-5, with TRBD2 as a possible D gene (5 bases). Between the trimmed V and J ends, which lost 3 bases and 5 bases, there was a span of 7 bases. CDR3 length: 12 residues. Germline-derived CDR1 and CDR2 are LNHDA and SQIVND (reference sequence). CDR3 bases: TGTGCCAGTAGTATCTCGGGGGAGACCCAGTACTTC. Translation: CASSISGETQYF.

The chain links TRBV20-1 to TRBJ2-1, with 11 bases identical to TRBD2. There are 18 residues in the CDR3. CDR1 is DFQATT and CDR2 is SNEGSKA in the germline V gene (reference sequence). V dropped 0 bases and J dropped 1; count of bases not matched to a gene: 8. CDR3 loop: CSARDRLAGGISYNEQFF. As DNA, the CDR3 is TGCAGTGCTAGAGATCGGCTAGCGGGGGGTATTTCCTACAATGAGCAGTTCTTC.

Ten or more counts support this clonotype. This chain links TRBV7-2 with TRBJ1-1; 8 nucleotides match TRBD1. There are 16 residues in the CDR3. Germline CDR1 SGHTA, CDR2 FQGNSA. J lost 2 bases, V lost 5 bases, and 10 bases had no gene match. The CDR3 sequence is CASSPSPDRGNTEAFF. The CDR3 nucleotides read TGTGCCAGCAGCCCGTCGCCCGACAGGGGCAACACTGAAGCTTTCTTT.

This clonotype was observed many times. V is TRBV7-6 and J is TRBJ2-7, with 9 bases lining up with TRBD1. Germline CDR1 reads SGHVS; CDR2 reads FNYEAQ. This CDR3 contains 14 residues. J was trimmed by 6 bases and V by 4 bases; bases with no gene match: 7. In DNA form, the CDR3 reads TGTGCCAGCAGCTCGGGACAGGGTACCAGCGAGCAGTACTTC. It yields the protein CASSSGQGTSEQYF.

The rearrangement uses TRBV6-1 and TRBJ2-5; a possible D gene is TRBD1 (6 bases). CDR1 and CDR2 (germline): MNHNS, SASEGT. The V and J ends lost 4 bases and 2 bases respectively, with 14 bases between them. The CDR3 extends over 15 amino acids. The CDR3 loop is CASSGGWTVQETQYF. For the CDR3, the DNA is TGTGCCAGCAGTGGGGGGTGGACAGTACAAGAGACCCAGTACTTC.